What follows are 7 T cell receptor beta chains derived from one specimen sequenced in a study of cytomegalovirus exposure and HLA in healthy donors. The repertoire was sequenced with immunoSEQ multiplex PCR; TCRdb's copy has only in-frame clones and lacks some. Among roughly 150,000 clones listed, about 87% were seen once. The sequencing input was PBMCs. Receptors originate from a man younger than 30 in good health and CMV-seropositive.

CDR3 in amino acids: CAGLGRASDSYEQYF. The CDR3 DNA reads as TGTGCCGGACTAGGACGGGCTTCTGATTCCTACGAGCAGTACTTC. V and J are TRBV21-1 and TRBJ2-7; no DNA check was done on the table's D call, TRBD2. TRBV21-1 is listed as a pseudogene. The CDR3 is made up of 15 amino acids.

This sequence joins TRBV18 and TRBJ1-2; 7 nucleotides match TRBD1. Trimming removed 3 bases from V and 0 bases from J; junction bases left unmatched: 10. This CDR3 comprises 17 residues. The germline CDR1 and CDR2 sequences are KGHSH and LQKENI. This CDR3 reads CASSPTQTGPTNYGYTF. CDR3 nucleotides: TGTGCCAGCTCACCCACCCAGACAGGGCCTACTAACTATGGCTACACCTTC.

The CDR3 DNA reads as TGTGCCTGGAGTGGGACTTCTGGGACTAGATATAACAATGAGCAGTTCTTC. This codes for CAWSGTSGTRYNNEQFF. The gene calls are TRBV30 and TRBJ2-1; 8 positions agree with TRBD2. J was trimmed by 5 bases and V by 1 base; bases with no gene match: 13. CDR1 and CDR2 (germline): GTSNPN, SVGIG (reference sequence). The CDR3 loop spans 17 amino acids. Filled out from reference TRBV30 and TRBJ2-1, the complete variable domain reads SQTIHQWPATLVQPVGSPLSLECTVEGTSNPNLYWYRQAAGRGLQLLFYSVGIGQISSEVPQNLSASRPQDRQFILSSKKLLLSDSGFYLCAWSGTSGTRYNNEQFFGPGTRLTVL.

The rearrangement links TRBV19 to TRBJ2-3, with TRBD1 as a possible D gene (5 bases). CDR1 is LNHDA, CDR2 SQIVND, per germline (reference sequence). This CDR3 comprises 15 residues. V was pared by 7 bases and J by 0 bases, with 14 bases between. CDR3 DNA sequence: TGTGCCAGTACTCAGGGCTTCCAGAGCACAGATACGCAGTATTTT. Its protein product is CASTQGFQSTDTQYF. Based on the CDR3 plus reference TRBV19 and TRBJ2-3, the full variable domain is DGGITQSPKYLFRKEGQNVTLSCEQNLNHDAMYWYRQDPGQGLRLIYYSQIVNDFQKGDIAEGYSVSREKKESFPLTVTSAQKNPTAFYLCASTQGFQSTDTQYFGPGTRLTVL.

The rearrangement joins TRBV9 to TRBJ1-4; 7 bases fit TRBD1. Trimming removed 3 bases from V and 7 bases from J; junction bases left unmatched: 9. This CDR3 has 15 residues. The germline gives CDR1 SGDLS, CDR2 YYNGEE. The CDR3 reads CASSGTGESGEKLFF. Here the CDR3 DNA reads TGTGCCAGCAGCGGAACAGGGGAAAGTGGTGAAAAACTGTTTTTT. The entire variable domain, with the rest obtained from reference TRBV9 and TRBJ1-4, is as follows: DSGVTQTPKHLITATGQRVTLRCSPRSGDLSVYWYQQSLDQGLQFLIQYYNGEERAKGNILERFSAQQFPDLHSELNLSSLELGDSALYFCASSGTGESGEKLFFGSGTQLSVL.

V usage is TRBV18 and J usage is TRBJ2-5; D might be TRBD1 (5 bases). The CDR3 runs to 14 residues. V lost 3 bases and J 1 base, leaving 9 bases between the germline ends. Germline CDR1 reads KGHSH; CDR2 reads LQKENI. The CDR3 loop is CASSPQGLQETQYF. The CDR3 DNA reads as TGTGCCAGCTCACCGCAGGGTCTCCAAGAGACCCAGTACTTC.

This sequence joins TRBV25-1 and TRBJ2-7, with TRBD2 matching 7 bases. The V gene's germline CDR1 is MGHDK and CDR2 SYGVNS. V dropped 6 bases and J dropped 6; count of bases not matched to a gene: 8. The CDR3 consists of 13 residues. The CDR3 loop is CASSWSGELEQYF. CDR3 bases: TGTGCCAGCAGCTGGAGCGGGGAACTCGAGCAGTACTTC.